These 2 T cell receptor beta chains came from one sample sequenced in a study of blood T cell repertoires in COVID-19. Libraries were prepared by immunoSEQ multiplex PCR; TCRdb keeps only in-frame clonotypes and omits some of them. The table has 150,000 or so clones, roughly 93% seen once; the top ten hold about 2%. Sequences were obtained from peripheral blood. The origin of the receptors is an older woman with COVID-19, enrolled during active disease.

V gene TRBV9 combines with J gene TRBJ1-2; no reliable D call. From germline, CDR1 is SGDLS and CDR2 YYNGEE. Trimming took off 7 bases at V and 2 bases at J, with 12 bases between the two ends. The CDR3 has 13 residues. The CDR3 loop is CASSRDSNYGYTF. CDR3 sequence (DNA): TGTGCCAGCTCGAGGGATTCAAACTATGGCTACACCTTC.

This sequence joins TRBV2 and TRBJ1-2; D gene unclear. Germline V gives CDR1 SNHLY, CDR2 FYNNEI. Trimming stripped 5 bases from V and 2 bases from J, with 9 bases between. There are 13 residues in the CDR3. The CDR3 loop is CASSYSANYGYTF. CDR3 sequence (DNA): TGTGCCAGCAGTTACAGTGCGAACTATGGCTACACCTTC.